Each of the 2 T cell receptor beta chains below was sequenced from the same sample in a study of T cell responses to AZD1222 COVID-19 vaccine. The assay was immunoSEQ multiplex PCR, and TCRdb's table has in-frame clones only and misses some. The sample contains 100,000 to 150,000 clones, around nine tenths of which appear only once. This specimen was peripheral blood, taken on day 0 of AZD1222 vaccination. These receptors originate from an adult in good health.

The rearrangement uses TRBV30 and TRBJ2-3, with 10 bases that match TRBD2. This CDR3 comprises 17 residues. The germline V gene encodes CDR1 GTSNPN and CDR2 SVGIG (reference sequence). Trimming took 0 bases from V and 2 from J; bases not matched to a gene: 8. CDR3 coding DNA: TGTGCCTGGAGTGTAGCGGGGGGGATGACACTCACAGATACGCAGTATTTT. As protein: CAWSVAGGMTLTDTQYF.

The rearrangement uses TRBV5-1 and TRBJ1-1; 10 bases align to TRBD1. This CDR3 has 13 amino acids. J lost 7 bases, V lost 2 bases, and 2 bases had no gene match. Germline V gene sequence: CDR1 SGHRS, CDR2 YFSETQ. CDR3 sequence: CASSFGQGGEAFF. Here the CDR3 DNA reads TGCGCCAGCAGCTTTGGACAGGGGGGTGAAGCTTTCTTT.